This T cell receptor beta chain was sequenced for a study of blood T cell repertoires in COVID-19. Study context: Some COVID-19 samples were acute and others convalescent; all came from the United States, Italy and Spain.

Source study methods: Using reference gene primer amplification, nucleated cell counts were estimated. The assay was immunoSEQ multiplex PCR, and TCRdb's table has in-frame clones only and misses some. V, J and clone size were drawn from that table, and D and trimming were deduced from the DNA. Among under 250,000 clones, more than 70% were seen once, and the ten largest hold around 6%. The sequenced sample was peripheral blood. The source is an elderly woman with COVID-19, enrolled during active disease.

The CDR3 reads CASSARQGNTIYF. CDR3 DNA sequence: TGTGCCAGCAGCGCTCGACAGGGCAACACCATATATTTT. The chain couples TRBV9 to TRBJ1-3; 7 nucleotides agree with TRBD1. J gave up 7 bases and V 3 bases, and 4 bases lay outside the gene matches. Germline V gene data show CDR1 as SGDLS and CDR2 as YYNGEE. The CDR3 covers 13 residues. Using reference TRBV9 and TRBJ1-3 for the parts outside the CDR3, the full variable domain is DSGVTQTPKHLITATGQRVTLRCSPRSGDLSVYWYQQSLDQGLQFLIQYYNGEERAKGNILERFSAQQFPDLHSELNLSSLELGDSALYFCASSARQGNTIYFGEGSWLTVV.